This T cell receptor beta chain derives from a study of T cells in women clearing cervical HPV infection. Details on this clone: With the read ending 3 residues before the CDR3 end, the germline J gene is used to fill in that end.

Repertoires were generated with immunoSEQ multiplex PCR, while TCRdb's copy carries only in-frame clones and drops some. The sample spans roughly 35,000 clones; the ten largest clones claim about 1.7%. Germline CDR1 is LNHDA and CDR2 is SQIVND (reference sequence). The CDR3 runs to 15 residues. The sample taken for sequencing was blood buffy coat. This chain joins TRBV19 and TRBJ1-2; unclear D gene. The receptor was derived from a woman between 18 and 69 years old with a cervical HPV16 infection that either progressed to CIN3+ or cleared (not recorded which). The CDR3 DNA, read in part, is TGTGCCAGTAGTATTACTAGTTTGGCCTACAATGAC. It encodes CASSITSLAYND. The full CDR3 is CASSITSLAYNDYTF.